One sample yielded the 8 T cell receptor beta chains listed below, sequenced in a study of OX40 agonist ivuxolimab in advanced cancers. TCRdb's table, derived via immunoSEQ multiplex PCR, lists solely in-frame clones and lacks some. The sample has tens of thousands of clones, 90% seen once; the top ten hold approximately 10%. This specimen consisted of CD4+ or CD8+ T cells sorted from blood, obtained in a trial of the OX40 agonist ivuxolimab. These receptors all stem from an adult with an advanced solid tumor such as melanoma, head and neck, liver or kidney cancer.

V is TRBV11-2 and J is TRBJ2-7; TRBD1 is a possible D gene (7 bases). Germline values: CDR1 SGHAT, CDR2 FQNNGV. V lost 0 bases, J lost 0 bases, and 15 bases lay in between. The CDR3 has 17 amino acids. CDR3 in amino acids: CASSLDRGTVLSYEQYF. In DNA form, the CDR3 reads TGTGCCAGCAGCTTAGATCGGGGGACAGTCCTCTCCTACGAGCAGTACTTC.

The chain uses TRBV7-8 and TRBJ1-2, with a weak D call TRBD1 (6 bases). Germline CDR1 and CDR2: SGHVS and FQNEAQ. CDR3 length: 15 residues. The ends were cut back, 5 bases at V and 8 bases at J, with 21 bases in the middle. CDR3 sequence (DNA): TGTGCCAGCAGCCACCTACCGGACAGTGGGGAAGGCTACACCTTC. This encodes CASSHLPDSGEGYTF.

The genes are TRBV29-1 and TRBJ1-1; no clear D. Germline V CDR1 and CDR2: SQVTM, ANQGSEA. Trimming cost V 4 bases and J 5 bases, with 8 bases left between them. The CDR3 covers 11 residues. CDR3 protein: CSVVQGTEAFF. CDR3 in DNA: TGCAGCGTTGTACAAGGTACTGAAGCTTTCTTT. The variable domain in full, with the rest retrieved from reference TRBV29-1 and TRBJ1-1, is SAVISQKPSRDICQRGTSLTIQCQVDSQVTMMFWYRQQPGQSLTLIATANQGSEATYESGFVIDKFPISRPNLTFSTLTVSNMSPEDSSIYLCSVVQGTEAFFGQGTRLTVV.

On this clone: Other DNA sequences in the same sample also yield this CDR3. V gene TRBV5-1 combines with J gene TRBJ2-7; D not certain. The CDR3 loop spans 14 amino acids. Deletions cut 0 bases from V and 2 bases from J, with 9 bases between. Germline CDR1 reads SGHRS; CDR2 reads YFSETQ. CDR3 protein: CASSLVSATYEQYF. The CDR3 DNA is TGCGCCAGCAGCTTGGTCTCCGCAACCTACGAGCAGTACTTC.

The J gene is TRBJ2-3, the V gene TRBV7-3, with D perhaps assigned TRBD1 or TRBD2 (5 bases each). The CDR3 covers 15 residues. The V end was cut by 4 bases, the J end by 4 bases, with 15 bases between. Germline CDR1 and CDR2: SGHTA and FQGTGA. The DNA of the CDR3 is TGTGCCAGCAGCTCCGGACAAACAGCGGCAGATACGCAGTATTTT. The encoded protein is CASSSGQTAADTQYF.

The chain links TRBV9 to TRBJ2-2; perhaps TRBD2 as D (6 bases). The V gene's germline CDR1 is SGDLS and CDR2 YYNGEE. The CDR3 length is 13 residues. V shed 4 bases and J shed 6 bases, with 10 bases lying between them. CDR3 protein: CASSLGGSGELFF. CDR3 nucleotides: TGTGCCAGCAGCCTCGGGGGATCCGGGGAGCTGTTTTTT.

The rearrangement joins TRBV5-6 to TRBJ1-1; no reliable D call. The CDR3 runs to 12 residues. With 2 bases removed from V and 0 bases from J, the gap between germline ends came to 2 bases. Germline CDR1 and CDR2: SGHDT and YYEEEE. The CDR3 sequence: CASSLMNTEAFF. The CDR3 DNA reads TGTGCCAGCAGCTTAATGAACACTGAAGCTTTCTTT.

The genes are TRBV10-3 and TRBJ2-1; a weak D match, TRBD2 (5 bases). V lost 8 bases, J lost 4 bases, and 12 bases lay in between. CDR1 is ENHRY and CDR2 is SYGVKD in the germline V gene. This CDR3 spans 13 amino acids. The CDR3 reads CAILSPGYNEQFF. Here the CDR3 DNA reads TGTGCCATCTTGAGCCCGGGATACAATGAGCAGTTCTTC.